The source of this T cell receptor (beta chain) is a study of regulatory T cells (dated by TCRdb to the late 2010s). About the full investigation: The study compared T-cell receptor beta repertoires of sorted regulatory, conventional CD4+ and CD8+ T cells in CD3G-deficient patients with those in healthy controls.

Counted from cysteine to phenylalanine, this CDR3 has 11 amino acids. Only the CDR3 DNA stays, 33 bases, in frame from base 1. Trimming at the junction amounts to 5 bases on V and 5 bases on J, and the germline ends lie 7 bases apart. Looking up the germline V gene yields CDR1 MNHEY and CDR2 SVGAGI. The multiplex PCR relied on 52 forward TRBV primers and 13 reverse TRBJ primers, and amplification bias was corrected through assay-based and computational methods. Within the immunoSEQ assay, multiplex PCR amplified rearranged TRB loci from genomic DNA. TRB amplicons were sequenced using an Illumina HiSeq platform. The original pipeline was this. Custom algorithms error-filtered the raw sequences and aligned the raw sequences to reference gene sequences, after which the immunoSEQ online tools were used for analysis. Frequencies of productive and nonproductive TRB rearrangements were evaluated among both unique and total sequences. Hydrophobicity and amino acid composition of residues 6 and 7 within the TRB CDR3 were used to estimate the potential for self-reactivity. For group comparisons, t tests, Mann-Whitney tests or two-way ANOVA were performed in Prism software. TCRdb carries this immuneACCESS record with in-frame sequences only. Its versions omit some clonotypes, under half of them owing to an unresolved V gene in the studies checked, with the rest unexplained. V and J calls plus clone size are reproduced from that table; the DNA served to infer D and trimming. The sample profile shows fewer than 20,000 clones; 70% to 85% of them were found once. The ten largest clones take up over 7% of the sample.

Comment on this clone: It has no known antigen specificity. No much larger clone exists at a distance of one base, and base qualities are not known.

Results and caveats for the whole study, not just this receptor: Restricted unique TRB V-J pairs and skewed V and J gene usage were observed in patient repertoires, most markedly in regulatory T cells. Hydrophobic residues at CDR3 positions 6 and 7 were enriched in conventional CD4+ T cells from CD3G-deficient patients, suggesting more self-reactive specificities.

All CD3G-deficient patients had evidence of autoimmunity, which was more severe in two of the patients. At the time of testing, the patients were between 2 and 39 years old, and their CD4+ and CD8+ T cells had reduced naive proportions and increased memory proportions. CD4+ cells were FACS-sorted into CD25-high CD127-low regulatory T cells and CD25-low CD127-high conventional CD4+ T cells. Roughly 6 individuals with CD3G deficiency were included in the patient group. Patient samples and clinical data were obtained from an international physician network spanning the United States, Europe and Asia. Peripheral blood mononuclear cells were isolated by Ficoll density separation.

Specimen: conventional CD4+ T cells sorted from blood. The sequence links TRBV6-5 to TRBJ2-7; a confident D gene designation cannot be given. This TCR came from a young adult with CD3G deficiency. The CDR3 reads as follows: CASSRFDEQYF. The DNA is as follows: TGTGCCAGCAGTCGGTTTGACGAGCAGTACTTC.